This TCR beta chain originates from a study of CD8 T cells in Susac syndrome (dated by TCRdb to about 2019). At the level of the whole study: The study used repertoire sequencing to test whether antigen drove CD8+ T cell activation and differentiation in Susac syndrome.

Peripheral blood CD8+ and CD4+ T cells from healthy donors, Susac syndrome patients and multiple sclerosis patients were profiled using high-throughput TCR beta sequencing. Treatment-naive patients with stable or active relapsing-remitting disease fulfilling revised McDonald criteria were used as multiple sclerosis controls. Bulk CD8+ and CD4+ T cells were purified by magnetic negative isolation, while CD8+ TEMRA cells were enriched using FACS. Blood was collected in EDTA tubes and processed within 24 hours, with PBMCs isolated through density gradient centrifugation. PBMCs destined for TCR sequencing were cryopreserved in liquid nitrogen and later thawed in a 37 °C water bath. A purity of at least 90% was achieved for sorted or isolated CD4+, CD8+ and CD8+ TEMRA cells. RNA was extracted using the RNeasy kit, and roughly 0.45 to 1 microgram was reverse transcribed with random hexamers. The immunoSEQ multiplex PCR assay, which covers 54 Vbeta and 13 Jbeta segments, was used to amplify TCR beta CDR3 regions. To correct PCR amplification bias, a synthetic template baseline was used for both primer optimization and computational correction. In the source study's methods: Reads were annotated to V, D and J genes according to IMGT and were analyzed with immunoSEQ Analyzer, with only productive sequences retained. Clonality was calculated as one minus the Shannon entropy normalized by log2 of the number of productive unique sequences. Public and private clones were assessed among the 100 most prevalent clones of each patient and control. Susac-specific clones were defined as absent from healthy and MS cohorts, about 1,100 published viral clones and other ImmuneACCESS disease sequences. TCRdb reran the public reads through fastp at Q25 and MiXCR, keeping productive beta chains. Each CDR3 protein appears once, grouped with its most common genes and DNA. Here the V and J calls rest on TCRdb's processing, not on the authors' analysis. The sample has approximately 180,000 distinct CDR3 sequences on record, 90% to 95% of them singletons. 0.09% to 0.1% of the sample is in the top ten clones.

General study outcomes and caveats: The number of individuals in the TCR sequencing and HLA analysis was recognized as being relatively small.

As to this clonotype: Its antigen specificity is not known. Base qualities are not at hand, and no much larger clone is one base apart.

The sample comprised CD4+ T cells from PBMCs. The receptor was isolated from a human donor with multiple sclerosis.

The CDR3 protein: CASSQESATEAFF. The nucleotides are TGTGCCAGCAGCCAAGAGAGTGCCACTGAAGCTTTCTTT. The rearrangement joined TRBV3-1 to TRBJ1-1, with no confident D gene call. V was cut back by 0 bases and J by 4 bases, leaving a gap of 6 bases between them. The germline V gene (reference sequence) yields LGHDT for CDR1 and YNNKEL for CDR2. Inclusive of the bounding cysteine and phenylalanine, the CDR3 is 13 residues long. The only DNA kept is the CDR3, 39 bases in frame from the first base.